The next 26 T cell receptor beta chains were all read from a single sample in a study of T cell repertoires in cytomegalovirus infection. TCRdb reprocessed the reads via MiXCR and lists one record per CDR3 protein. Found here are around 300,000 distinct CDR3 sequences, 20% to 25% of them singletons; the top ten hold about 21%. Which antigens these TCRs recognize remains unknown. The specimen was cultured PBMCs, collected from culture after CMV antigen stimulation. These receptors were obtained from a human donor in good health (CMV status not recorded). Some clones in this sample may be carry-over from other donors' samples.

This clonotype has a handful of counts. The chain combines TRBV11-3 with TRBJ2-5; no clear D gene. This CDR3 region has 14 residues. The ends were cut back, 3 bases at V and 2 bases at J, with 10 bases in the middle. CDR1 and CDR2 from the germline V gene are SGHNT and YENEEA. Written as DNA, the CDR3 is TGTGCCAGCAGCTTTCTCAGTGCTCAAGAGACCCAGTACTTC. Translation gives CASSFLSAQETQYF.

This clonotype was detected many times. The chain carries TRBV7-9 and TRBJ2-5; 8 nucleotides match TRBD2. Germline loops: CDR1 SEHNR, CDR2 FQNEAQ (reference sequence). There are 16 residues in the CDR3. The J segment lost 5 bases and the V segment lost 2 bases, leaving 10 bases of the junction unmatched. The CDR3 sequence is CASSLSAGGPRETQYF. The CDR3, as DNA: TGTGCCAGCAGCTTAAGTGCGGGAGGCCCTCGGGAGACCCAGTACTTC.

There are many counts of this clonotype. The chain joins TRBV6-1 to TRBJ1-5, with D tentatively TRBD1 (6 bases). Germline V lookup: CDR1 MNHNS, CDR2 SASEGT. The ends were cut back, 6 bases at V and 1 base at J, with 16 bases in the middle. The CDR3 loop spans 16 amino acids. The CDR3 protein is CASRIGGAKSNQPQHF. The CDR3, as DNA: TGTGCCAGCAGAATTGGGGGGGCGAAGAGCAATCAGCCCCAGCATTTT.

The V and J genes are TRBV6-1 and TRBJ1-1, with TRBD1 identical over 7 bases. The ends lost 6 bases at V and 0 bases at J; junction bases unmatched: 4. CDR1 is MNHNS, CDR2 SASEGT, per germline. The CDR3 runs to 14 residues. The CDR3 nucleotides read TGTGCCAGCAGACAGGGGTTCATGAACACTGAAGCTTTCTTT. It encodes CASRQGFMNTEAFF.

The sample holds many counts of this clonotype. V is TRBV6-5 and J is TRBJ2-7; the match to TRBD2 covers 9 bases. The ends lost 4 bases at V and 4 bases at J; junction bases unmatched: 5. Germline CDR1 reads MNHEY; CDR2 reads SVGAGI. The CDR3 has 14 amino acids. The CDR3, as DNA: TGTGCCAGCAGTTCCACAGCGGGAGGTTACGAGCAGTACTTC. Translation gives CASSSTAGGYEQYF.

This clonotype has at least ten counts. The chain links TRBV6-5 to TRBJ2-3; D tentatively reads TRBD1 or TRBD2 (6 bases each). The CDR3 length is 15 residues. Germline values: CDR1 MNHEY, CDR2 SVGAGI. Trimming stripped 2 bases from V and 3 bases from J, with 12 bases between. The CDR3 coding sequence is TGTGCCAGCAGTTACGGAGGGCAGGGGACAGATACGCAGTATTTT. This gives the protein CASSYGGQGTDTQYF.

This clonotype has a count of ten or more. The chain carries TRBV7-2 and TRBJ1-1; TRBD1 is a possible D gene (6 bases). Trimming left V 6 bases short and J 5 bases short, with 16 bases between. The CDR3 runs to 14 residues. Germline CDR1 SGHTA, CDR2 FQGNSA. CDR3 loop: CASRTQGSGTEAFF. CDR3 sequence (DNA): TGTGCCAGCAGAACACAGGGATCAGGGACTGAAGCTTTCTTT.

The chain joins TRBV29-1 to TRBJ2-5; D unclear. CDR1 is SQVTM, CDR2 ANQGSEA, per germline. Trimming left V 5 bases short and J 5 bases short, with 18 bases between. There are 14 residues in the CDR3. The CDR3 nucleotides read TGCAGCGTTAGGTTGGTTGCGTTTGGGGAGACCCAGTACTTC. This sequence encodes CSVRLVAFGETQYF.

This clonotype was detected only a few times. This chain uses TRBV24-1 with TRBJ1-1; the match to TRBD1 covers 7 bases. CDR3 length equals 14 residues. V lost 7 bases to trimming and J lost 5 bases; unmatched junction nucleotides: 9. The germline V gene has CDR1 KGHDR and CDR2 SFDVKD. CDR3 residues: CATSRQGKYTEAFF. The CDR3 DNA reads TGTGCCACCAGCCGACAGGGAAAATATACTGAAGCTTTCTTT.

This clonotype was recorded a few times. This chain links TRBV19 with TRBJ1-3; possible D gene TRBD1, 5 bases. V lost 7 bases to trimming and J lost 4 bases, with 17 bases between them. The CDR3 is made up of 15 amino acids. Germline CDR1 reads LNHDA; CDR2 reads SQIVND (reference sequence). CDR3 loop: CASMNQGTAGNTIYF. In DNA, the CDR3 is TGTGCCAGTATGAACCAGGGAACGGCGGGAAACACCATATATTTT. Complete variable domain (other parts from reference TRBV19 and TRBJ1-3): DGGITQSPKYLFRKEGQNVTLSCEQNLNHDAMYWYRQDPGQGLRLIYYSQIVNDFQKGDIAEGYSVSREKKESFPLTVTSAQKNPTAFYLCASMNQGTAGNTIYFGEGSWLTVV.

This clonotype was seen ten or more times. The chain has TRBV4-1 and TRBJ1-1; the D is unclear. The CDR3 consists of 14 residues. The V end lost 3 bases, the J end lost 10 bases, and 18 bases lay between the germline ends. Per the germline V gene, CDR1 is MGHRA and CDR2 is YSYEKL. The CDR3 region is CASSQGDLPLGAFF. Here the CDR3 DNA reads TGCGCCAGCAGCCAGGGAGACCTACCCCTCGGAGCTTTCTTT.

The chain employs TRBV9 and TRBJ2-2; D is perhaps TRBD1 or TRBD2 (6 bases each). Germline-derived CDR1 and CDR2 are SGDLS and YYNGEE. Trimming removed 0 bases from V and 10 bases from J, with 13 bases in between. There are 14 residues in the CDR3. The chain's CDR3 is CASSVELGGVELFF. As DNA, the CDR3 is TGTGCCAGCAGCGTAGAATTGGGGGGCGTGGAGCTGTTTTTT.

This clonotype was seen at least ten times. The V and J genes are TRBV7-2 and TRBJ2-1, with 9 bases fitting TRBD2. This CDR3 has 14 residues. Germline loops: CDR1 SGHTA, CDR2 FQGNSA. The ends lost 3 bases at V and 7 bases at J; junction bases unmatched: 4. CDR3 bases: TGTGCCAGCAGCTTCGGCGGGAGGGGGAATGAGCAGTTCTTC. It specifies CASSFGGRGNEQFF.

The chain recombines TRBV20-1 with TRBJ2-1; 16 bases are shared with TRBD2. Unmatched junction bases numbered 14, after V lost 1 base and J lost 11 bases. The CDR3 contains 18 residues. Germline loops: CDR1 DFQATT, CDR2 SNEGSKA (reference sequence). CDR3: CSARVGPSGTSGRGKQFF. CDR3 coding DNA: TGCAGTGCTAGAGTGGGACCCTCTGGGACTAGCGGGAGGGGAAAGCAGTTCTTC.

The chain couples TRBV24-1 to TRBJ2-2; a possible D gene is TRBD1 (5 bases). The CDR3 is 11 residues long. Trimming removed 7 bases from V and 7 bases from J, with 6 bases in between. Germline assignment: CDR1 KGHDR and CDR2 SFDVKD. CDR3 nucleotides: TGTGCCACCAGCGACAGCGGGGAGCTGTTTTTT. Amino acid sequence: CATSDSGELFF.

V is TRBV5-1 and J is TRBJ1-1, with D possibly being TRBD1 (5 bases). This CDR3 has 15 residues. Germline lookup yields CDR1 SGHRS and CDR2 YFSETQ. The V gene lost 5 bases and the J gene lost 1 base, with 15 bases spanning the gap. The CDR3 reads CASSYRSQRNTEAFF. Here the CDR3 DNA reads TGCGCCAGCAGTTACAGGTCCCAAAGGAACACTGAAGCTTTCTTT.

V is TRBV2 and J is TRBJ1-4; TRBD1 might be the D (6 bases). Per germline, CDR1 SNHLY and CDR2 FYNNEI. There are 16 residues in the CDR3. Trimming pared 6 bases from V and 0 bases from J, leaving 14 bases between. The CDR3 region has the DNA TGTGCCAGCAGGCCTACAGGGATACCAACTAATGAAAAACTGTTTTTT. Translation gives CASRPTGIPTNEKLFF.

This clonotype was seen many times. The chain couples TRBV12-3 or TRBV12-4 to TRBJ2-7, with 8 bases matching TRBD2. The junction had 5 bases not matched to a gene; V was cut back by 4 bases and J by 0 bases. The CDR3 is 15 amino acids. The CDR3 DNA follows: TGTGCCAGCAGTTCCCTAGCGGGCCTCTCCTACGAGCAGTACTTC. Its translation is CASSSLAGLSYEQYF.

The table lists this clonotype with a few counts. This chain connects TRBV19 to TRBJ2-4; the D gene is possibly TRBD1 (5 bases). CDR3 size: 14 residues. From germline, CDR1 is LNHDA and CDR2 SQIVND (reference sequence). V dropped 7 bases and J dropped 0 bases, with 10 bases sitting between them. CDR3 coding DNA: TGTGCCAGTACCACGACAGTAGCCAAAAACATTCAGTACTTC. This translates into CASTTTVAKNIQYF.

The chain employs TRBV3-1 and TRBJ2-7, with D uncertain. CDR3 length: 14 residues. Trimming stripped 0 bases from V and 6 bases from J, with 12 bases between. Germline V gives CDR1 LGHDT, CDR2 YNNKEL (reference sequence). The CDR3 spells CASSQEDATTEQYF. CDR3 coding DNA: TGTGCCAGCAGCCAAGAGGACGCAACGACCGAGCAGTACTTC.

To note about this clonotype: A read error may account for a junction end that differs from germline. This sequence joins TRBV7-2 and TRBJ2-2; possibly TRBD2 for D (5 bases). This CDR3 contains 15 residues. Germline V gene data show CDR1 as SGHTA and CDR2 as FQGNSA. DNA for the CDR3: TGTGCCAGCAGCTTTGCTAGCACGAAGACCGGGGAGCTGTTTTTT. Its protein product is CASSFASTKTGELFF. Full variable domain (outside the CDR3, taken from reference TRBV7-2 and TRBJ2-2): GAGVSQSPSNKVTEKGKDVELRCDPISGHTALYWYRQSLGQGLEFLIYFQGNSAPDKSGLPSDRFSAERTGGSVSTLTIQRTQQEDSAVYLCASSFASTKTGELFFGEGSRLTVL.

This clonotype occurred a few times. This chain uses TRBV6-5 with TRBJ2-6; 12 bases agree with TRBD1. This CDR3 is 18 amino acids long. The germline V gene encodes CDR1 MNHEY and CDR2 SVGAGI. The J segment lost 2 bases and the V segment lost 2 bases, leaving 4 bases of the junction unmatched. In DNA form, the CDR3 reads TGTGCCAGCAGTTACCTGGGACAGGGGGCGACTGGGGCCAACGTCCTGACTTTC. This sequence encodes CASSYLGQGATGANVLTF.

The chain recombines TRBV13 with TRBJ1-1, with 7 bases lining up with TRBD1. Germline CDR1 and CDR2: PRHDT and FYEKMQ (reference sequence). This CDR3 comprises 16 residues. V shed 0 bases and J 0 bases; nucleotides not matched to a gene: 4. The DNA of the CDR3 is TGTGCCAGCAGCTTAGGTGGAGGGGGCGTGAACACTGAAGCTTTCTTT. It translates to CASSLGGGGVNTEAFF.

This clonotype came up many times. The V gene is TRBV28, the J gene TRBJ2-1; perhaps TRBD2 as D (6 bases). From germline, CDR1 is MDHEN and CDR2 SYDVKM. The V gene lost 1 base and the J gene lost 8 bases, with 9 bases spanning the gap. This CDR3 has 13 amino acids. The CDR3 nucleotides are TGTGCCAGCAGTTTATTGACTAGGGATGAGCAGTTCTTC. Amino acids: CASSLLTRDEQFF.

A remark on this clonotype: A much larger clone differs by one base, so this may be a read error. As DNA, the CDR3 is TGCGCCAGCAGTCCACTAGGAAATGAGCAGCTCTTC. Its translation: CASSPLGNEQLF. The rearrangement uses TRBV5-1 and TRBJ2-1; TRBD2 is a possible D gene (5 bases). Germline V gives CDR1 SGHRS, CDR2 YFSETQ. CDR3 length: 12 residues.

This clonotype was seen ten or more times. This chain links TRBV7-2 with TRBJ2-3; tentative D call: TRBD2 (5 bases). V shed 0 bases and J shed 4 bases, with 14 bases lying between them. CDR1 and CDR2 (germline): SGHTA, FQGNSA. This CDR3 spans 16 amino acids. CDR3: CASSLAGLARPDTQYF. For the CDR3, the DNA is TGTGCCAGCAGCTTAGCTGGGCTAGCAAGGCCAGATACGCAGTATTTT.